These 9 T cell receptor beta chains share one sample of origin, sequenced in a study of blood T cell repertoires in COVID-19. Some clones are missing from TCRdb's copy, which holds only in-frame ones; the method was immunoSEQ multiplex PCR. The sample lists approximately 26,000 clones, roughly 84% seen once, with roughly 31% in the top ten. Sequenced input: peripheral blood. Source of these receptors: a human donor in a cohort sampled during active COVID-19.

This clone was observed a single time. The chain links TRBV19 to TRBJ2-2; TRBD2 matches at 8 bases. Germline V gene lookup returns CDR1 LNHDA and CDR2 SQIVND (reference sequence). The CDR3 is made up of 18 amino acids. V trimming: 4 bases; J trimming: 0 bases; junction bases outside the gene matches: 10. CDR3 sequence reads: CASSTGGPGRANTGELFF. The CDR3 DNA follows: TGTGCCAGTAGTACGGGGGGGCCGGGACGGGCGAACACCGGGGAGCTGTTTTTT. The variable domain in full, completed from reference TRBV19 and TRBJ2-2, reads DGGITQSPKYLFRKEGQNVTLSCEQNLNHDAMYWYRQDPGQGLRLIYYSQIVNDFQKGDIAEGYSVSREKKESFPLTVTSAQKNPTAFYLCASSTGGPGRANTGELFFGEGSRLTVL.

The chain employs TRBV2 and TRBJ1-4; 7 nucleotides line up with TRBD1. The CDR3 is made up of 15 amino acids. The germline CDR1 and CDR2 sequences are SNHLY and FYNNEI. The J segment lost 7 bases and the V segment lost 5 bases, leaving 10 bases of the junction unmatched. The CDR3 spells CASSSNQGVGEKLFF. The CDR3 nucleotides read TGTGCCAGCAGTTCCAACCAGGGGGTCGGTGAAAAACTGTTTTTT.

The rearrangement joins TRBV27 to TRBJ2-1; 14 nucleotides line up with TRBD2. The CDR3 has 19 residues. Trimming cost V 5 bases and J 7 bases; bases outside gene matches: 16. Germline V lookup: CDR1 MNHEY, CDR2 SMNVEV (reference sequence). CDR3 nucleotides: TGTGCCAGCAGTCGACGACTAGCGGGAGGGCCCGTCCAAGTGAATGAGCAGTTCTTC. Its translation is CASSRRLAGGPVQVNEQFF.

The chain employs TRBV18 and TRBJ1-6; D uncertain. The CDR3 loop spans 15 amino acids. Germline lookup yields CDR1 KGHSH and CDR2 LQKENI. Deletions cut 3 bases from V and 7 bases from J, with 13 bases between. This chain's CDR3 is CASSPGLPQNSPLHF. The CDR3 DNA is TGTGCCAGCTCACCCGGTTTACCTCAAAATTCACCCCTCCACTTT.

CDR3 residues: CASSINRDRVGYTF. For the CDR3, the DNA is TGTGCCAGCAGCATTAACCGGGACAGGGTTGGCTACACCTTC. The genes are TRBV21-1 and TRBJ1-2; no check of the table's D call, TRBD1, against the DNA was made. TRBV21-1 is listed as a pseudogene. The CDR3 length is 14 residues.

This clone was counted a single time. The rearrangement links TRBV30 to TRBJ1-1; 11 nucleotides match TRBD1. The length of the CDR3 is 15 residues. Germline V gives CDR1 GTSNPN, CDR2 SVGIG (reference sequence). V gave up 3 bases and J gave up 7 bases; unmatched junction bases: 10. CDR3 loop: CAWRGGTGGQYEAFF. DNA of the CDR3: TGTGCCTGGAGGGGAGGGACAGGGGGACAATATGAAGCTTTCTTT. The full variable domain, completed using reference TRBV30 and TRBJ1-1, is SQTIHQWPATLVQPVGSPLSLECTVEGTSNPNLYWYRQAAGRGLQLLFYSVGIGQISSEVPQNLSASRPQDRQFILSSKKLLLSDSGFYLCAWRGGTGGQYEAFFGQGTRLTVV.

The CDR3 here is CASSGQGLVDTEAFF. CDR3 nucleotides: TGTGCCAGCTCGGGACAGGGTCTGGTTGACACTGAAGCTTTCTTT. The chain has TRBV18 and TRBJ1-1; TRBD1 agrees at 9 bases. The CDR3 extends over 15 amino acids. Trimming took 6 bases from V and 3 from J; bases not matched to a gene: 8. Germline lookup yields CDR1 KGHSH and CDR2 LQKENI.

This chain joins TRBV6-5 and TRBJ1-1; 7 positions agree with TRBD1. The ends lost 3 bases at V and 2 bases at J; junction bases unmatched: 9. CDR1 is MNHEY, CDR2 SVGAGI, per germline. The CDR3 length is 16 residues. CDR3 in amino acids: CASSYEGTVTNTEAFF. The DNA for the CDR3 is TGTGCCAGCAGTTATGAGGGGACAGTAACCAACACTGAAGCTTTCTTT.

The V call is TRBV27, the J call TRBJ2-1; 8 bases fit TRBD2. The CDR3 runs 18 residues. In germline, CDR1 is MNHEY, CDR2 SMNVEV (reference sequence). Trimming cost V 2 bases and J 7 bases; bases outside gene matches: 16. The CDR3 spells CASSLLLAAQMDRNEQFF. Written as DNA, the CDR3 is TGTGCCAGCAGTTTACTACTAGCGGCCCAGATGGATCGAAATGAGCAGTTCTTC.